This entry concerns a single T cell receptor (beta chain). Its matching antigen is unknown. The second PCR ran roughly 7 to 12 cycles with a sample-barcoded 5' primer and J-beta primers. MiXCR, applied by TCRdb to the 5' RACE reads, yields one record per CDR3 protein. The sample includes hundreds of thousands of distinct CDR3 sequences, approximately 30% of them seen just once. The source of the sample is a study of blood T cells in healthy people across ages. At the level of the study: About one barcoded beta molecule per two T cells was the capture yield of template switching. Study-level results: Naive T cell percentage strongly correlated with TCR beta diversity.

Trimming pared 1 base from V and 2 bases from J, leaving 13 bases between. The CDR3 has 16 residues. Looked up from germline, CDR1 is KGHSH and CDR2 is LQKENI. The source material was blood. The chain carries TRBV18 and TRBJ2-3; no firm D call. This sequence was found in a woman older than 75 in good health. The DNA of the CDR3 is TGTGCCAGCTCACCACAACAAGCCCAGACCACAGATACGCAGTATTTT. It yields the protein CASSPQQAQTTDTQYF.